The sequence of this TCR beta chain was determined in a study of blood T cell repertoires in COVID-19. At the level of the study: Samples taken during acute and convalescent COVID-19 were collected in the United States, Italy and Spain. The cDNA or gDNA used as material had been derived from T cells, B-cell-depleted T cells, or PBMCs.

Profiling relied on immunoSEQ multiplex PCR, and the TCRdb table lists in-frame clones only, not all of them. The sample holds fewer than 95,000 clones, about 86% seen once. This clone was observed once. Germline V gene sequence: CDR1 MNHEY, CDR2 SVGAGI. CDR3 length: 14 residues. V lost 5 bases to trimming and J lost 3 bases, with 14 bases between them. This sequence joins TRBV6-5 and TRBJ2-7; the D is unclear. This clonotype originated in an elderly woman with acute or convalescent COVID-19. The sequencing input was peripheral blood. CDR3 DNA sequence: TGTGCCAGCAGTCTTGGCGGAGAAGGCTACGAGCAGTACTTC. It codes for CASSLGGEGYEQYF.